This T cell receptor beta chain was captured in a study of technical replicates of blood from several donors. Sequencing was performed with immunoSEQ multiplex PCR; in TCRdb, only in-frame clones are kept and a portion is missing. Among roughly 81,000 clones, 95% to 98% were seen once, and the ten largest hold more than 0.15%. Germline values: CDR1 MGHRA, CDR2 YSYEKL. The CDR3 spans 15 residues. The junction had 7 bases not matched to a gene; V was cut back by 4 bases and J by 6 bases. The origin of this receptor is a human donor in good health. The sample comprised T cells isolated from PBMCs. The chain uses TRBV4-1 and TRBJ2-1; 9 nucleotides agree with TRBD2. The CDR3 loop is CASSLLLAGTNEQFF. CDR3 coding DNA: TGCGCCAGCAGCCTACTACTAGCGGGCACCAATGAGCAGTTCTTC.